The rows below give T cell receptor beta chains drawn from one sample of a study of graft-versus-host responses after intestinal transplantation. Generated by immunoSEQ multiplex PCR, the TCRdb table keeps only in-frame clones and is missing some. This repertoire shows about 20,000 clones, roughly half found once; its top ten account for nearly 0.9%. Here the sequenced sample was alloreactive CD4+ T cells from a mixed lymphocyte reaction culture, taken before intestinal transplant. Receptor source: a human patient who received an intestinal transplant. Both conserved end residues are part of each CDR3. D genes are given only for firm matches. A clone size is listed for some rows: how often the clone was seen (once, few, many), or a class if it is expanded.

clone size	D gene	V gene	J gene	CDR3 protein
NA	NA	TRBV11-2	TRBJ2-7	CASSLSFGQTYEQYF
NA	TRBD2	TRBV6-5	TRBJ2-1	CASSYVLAGGQNEQFF
NA	TRBD1	TRBV11-2	TRBJ1-5	CASSLTGLEPQHF
medium-sized	NA	TRBV6-1	TRBJ1-1	CASIRDRVGGTEAFF
NA	TRBD2	TRBV6-5	TRBJ2-1	CASSYRGLAGNNEQFF
medium-sized	NA	TRBV2	TRBJ2-7	CASTPGGLAQREQYF
few	TRBD2	TRBV6-1	TRBJ2-5	CAISTSGGAGETQYF
NA	NA	TRBV11-1	TRBJ1-2	CASSAVYPRDGYTF
few	NA	TRBV7-8	TRBJ2-3	CASSLASRGWADTQYF
NA	TRBD1	TRBV7-9	TRBJ1-1	CASSNTGTGATEAFF
medium-sized	NA	TRBV5-1	TRBJ1-1	CASSLVAGVNTEAFF
NA	TRBD2	TRBV18	TRBJ2-1	CASSSLAGGSRQFF
NA	NA	TRBV18	TRBJ2-1	CASSPQAPSSYNEQFF
NA	TRBD2	TRBV5-1	TRBJ2-2	CASSWSGGVNTGELFF
few	NA	TRBV5-1	TRBJ2-2	CASSLEPIPNTGELFF
NA	NA	TRBV11-2	TRBJ2-2	CASSLWGGPGGELFF
NA	TRBD2	TRBV5-6	TRBJ2-1	CASSLIGLAGANEQFF
NA	TRBD2	TRBV5-1	TRBJ2-1	CASSLVAGDVNEQFF
NA	TRBD1	TRBV11-3	TRBJ2-3	CASSFGGTGDSSTDTQYF
NA	TRBD1	TRBV28	TRBJ1-2	CASSEGAGYGYTF
NA	NA	TRBV5-4	TRBJ2-3	CASSHSPADTQYF
NA	NA	TRBV6-1	TRBJ1-1	CASSDPGKGGAFF
few	TRBD2	TRBV18	TRBJ2-3	CASSPIAGRTDTQYF
NA	NA	TRBV29-1	TRBJ2-2	CSVGRGLNTGELFF
NA	NA	TRBV11-3	TRBJ2-5	CASSPGQPYQETQYF
NA	NA	TRBV4-1	TRBJ1-1	CASSLPGAEAFF
NA	NA	TRBV18	TRBJ1-4	CASSPSGGWDEKLFF
NA	NA	TRBV14	TRBJ1-3	CASSRYGGSSGNTIYF
few	NA	TRBV28	TRBJ1-1	CAIAGFYTEAFF